Detailed here is one TCR beta chain. The antigen is undetermined. The CDR3 is 15 amino acids. V was trimmed by 4 bases and J by 2 bases, leaving 12 bases between them. Germline V gene sequence: CDR1 SQVTM, CDR2 ANQGSEA. Several immunoSEQ 96-well plates shared each subset's DNA, each plate a replicate. Only in-frame clones appear in the TCRdb table, and some are missing; sequencing was by immunoSEQ multiplex PCR. The sample contains around 2.5 million clones, roughly 93% of which appear only once. The sample belongs to a study of shared clonotypes between healthy human individuals. Findings and caveats of the study: Shared clonotypes across all four donors exceeded non-shared ones in generation probability.

This rearrangement joins TRBV29-1 to TRBJ2-6; TRBD2 is a possible D gene (7 bases). Sequenced input: naive CD4+ T cells from PBMCs. Subset defined: CD45RA+ positively selected. The sequence was obtained from a man aged 18 to 30 in good health. Some clones in this sample may be carry-over from other donors' samples. The CDR3 here is CSVAWGGPGANVLTF. The CDR3 DNA follows: TGCAGCGTTGCATGGGGGGGGCCTGGGGCCAACGTCCTGACTTTC.